Shown below are 24 T cell receptor beta chains from a single sample sequenced in a study of CXCR3-negative and CXCR3-positive naive CD8 T cells. UMI-labeled 5' RACE yielded the TRB cDNA libraries. Each CDR3 protein gets one entry in TCRdb, which reprocessed the 5' RACE reads and gives no DNA. This listing includes tens of thousands of distinct CDR3 sequences. The sequenced sample consisted of memory CD8+ T cells from blood. The receptor source for this set is a human donor in good health. Some clones in this sample may be carry-over from other donors' samples.

The V call is TRBV9, the J call TRBJ1-6. The V gene's germline CDR1 is SGDLS and CDR2 YYNGEE. This CDR3 has 16 residues. CDR3 protein: CASSTQVRQVNSPLHF.

CDR3 amino acids: CASSRTGYGTDTQYF. The chain joins TRBV7-2 to TRBJ2-3; the D call of TRBD1 rests on TCRdb alone, since no DNA is present to check it. Germline V CDR1 and CDR2: SGHTA, FQGNSA. The CDR3 has 15 amino acids.

The chain uses TRBV12-3 or TRBV12-4 and TRBJ2-1. CDR3 length: 12 residues. CDR3 loop: CASSLTLDEQFF.

This CDR3 is CASSQSGGVTDTQYF. The chain uses TRBV4-3 and TRBJ2-3; TCRdb returns TRBD2, unconfirmable since there is no DNA. The CDR3 extends over 15 amino acids. Per germline, CDR1 LGHNA and CDR2 YSLEER.

The genes are TRBV6-5 and TRBJ2-3. This CDR3 spans 15 amino acids. The germline gives CDR1 MNHEY, CDR2 SVGAGI. CDR3 protein: CASRLLGDGTDTQYF.

The J gene is TRBJ2-3, the V gene TRBV9. Germline V gives CDR1 SGDLS, CDR2 YYNGEE. This CDR3 has 12 amino acids. Here the CDR3 reads CASSVGTDTQYF.

The chain combines TRBV20-1 with TRBJ2-1; TCRdb picks TRBD1, but there is no DNA to check that call. This CDR3 contains 15 residues. Germline V gene lookup returns CDR1 DFQATT and CDR2 SNEGSKA (reference sequence). CDR3 sequence: CSANDRESSYNEQFF.

V gene TRBV29-1 combines with J gene TRBJ2-1. Germline CDR1 is SQVTM and CDR2 is ANQGSEA. The CDR3 is 12 residues long. The CDR3 spells CSVEDLYNEQFF.

The genes are TRBV25-1 and TRBJ2-1; lacking DNA, the TRBD2 call made by TCRdb goes unchecked. Germline V gives CDR1 MGHDK, CDR2 SYGVNS. The CDR3 sequence is 14 residues long. CDR3 residues: CASIAGSSYNEQFF. Full variable domain (remainder filled in from reference TRBV25-1 and TRBJ2-1): EADIYQTPRYLVIGTGKKITLECSQTMGHDKMYWYQQDPGMELHLIHYSYGVNSTEKGDLSSESTVSRIRTEHFPLTLESARPSHTSQYLCASIAGSSYNEQFFGPGTRLTVL.

The chain is built from TRBV30 and TRBJ1-1. The germline V gene has CDR1 GTSNPN and CDR2 SVGIG (reference sequence). This CDR3 has 11 amino acids. CDR3 amino acids: CAYHQVTEAFF.

V and J are TRBV6-4 and TRBJ2-4; TCRdb's D call of TRBD1 is untestable without DNA. Germline assignment: CDR1 MRHNA and CDR2 SNTAGT. CDR3 size: 14 residues. The CDR3 region is CASSDSEGANIQYF.

This rearrangement joins TRBV7-3 to TRBJ2-1; there is no DNA to check the TCRdb D call of TRBD1. CDR3 length: 14 residues. Germline V gives CDR1 SGHTA, CDR2 FQGTGA. CDR3 loop: CASSLVGVGNEQFF.

V and J are TRBV7-8 and TRBJ2-7; TCRdb calls TRBD2, which cannot be checked without DNA. Germline values: CDR1 SGHVS, CDR2 FQNEAQ. The CDR3 is 15 residues long. CDR3 residues: CASSLRVGGNHEQYF.

This chain joins TRBV20-1 and TRBJ2-3; TCRdb reports TRBD2, a call that lacks DNA to check it against. The CDR3 is 15 amino acids. CDR1 is DFQATT, CDR2 SNEGSKA, per germline (reference sequence). CDR3: CSASSTAGRGDTQYF.

V usage is TRBV10-3 and J usage is TRBJ2-5; TCRdb indicates TRBD1, and absent DNA this call remains unverified. Germline loops: CDR1 ENHRY, CDR2 SYGVKD. The CDR3 covers 15 residues. The CDR3 loop reads CAISESGQGKETQYF.

This rearrangement joins TRBV4-3 to TRBJ2-7; TCRdb selects TRBD1, and the lack of DNA leaves this call unchecked. CDR1 LGHNA and CDR2 YSLEER come from the germline V gene. This CDR3 contains 15 residues. The CDR3 spells CASSQDPGHIYEQYF.

The chain carries TRBV7-6 and TRBJ1-1. From germline, CDR1 is SGHVS and CDR2 FNYEAQ. CDR3 length: 15 residues. CDR3 protein: CASSAVGGMNTEAFF.

V is TRBV6-5 and J is TRBJ1-1; TCRdb proposes TRBD1, but this gene call is untestable without DNA. The CDR3 is made up of 16 amino acids. CDR1 is MNHEY, CDR2 SVGAGI, per germline. The CDR3 reads CASRPYSGDRGTEAFF.

The V call is TRBV28, the J call TRBJ2-7. Germline lookup yields CDR1 MDHEN and CDR2 SYDVKM. This CDR3 is built from 13 residues. Here the CDR3 reads CASRRVSSYEQYF. The entire variable domain, with the rest obtained from reference TRBV28 and TRBJ2-7, is as follows: DVKVTQSSRYLVKRTGEKVFLECVQDMDHENMFWYRQDPGLGLRLIYFSYDVKMKEKGDIPEGYSVSREKKERFSLILESASTNQTSMYLCASRRVSSYEQYFGPGTRLTVT.

This rearrangement joins TRBV9 to TRBJ2-7; TCRdb designates TRBD1, a call that cannot be tested without DNA. Per germline, CDR1 SGDLS and CDR2 YYNGEE. This CDR3 is built from 14 residues. The CDR3 here is CASSVSGTGGEQYF. The variable domain in full, completed from reference TRBV9 and TRBJ2-7, reads DSGVTQTPKHLITATGQRVTLRCSPRSGDLSVYWYQQSLDQGLQFLIQYYNGEERAKGNILERFSAQQFPDLHSELNLSSLELGDSALYFCASSVSGTGGEQYFGPGTRLTVT.

The chain combines TRBV7-2 with TRBJ2-4; no DNA is available, so the TRBD1 call from TCRdb remains unchecked. Germline CDR1 and CDR2: SGHTA and FQGNSA. This CDR3 has 15 residues. CDR3 amino acids: CASSLVWGQGGLQYF.

The rearrangement links TRBV29-1 to TRBJ2-5; absent DNA, TCRdb's TRBD1 call cannot be checked. The CDR3 runs 14 residues. The germline CDR1 and CDR2 sequences are SQVTM and ANQGSEA. The CDR3 loop is CSVIPGQTQETQYF.

CDR3: CASSRTQGAPLTGELFF. This sequence joins TRBV5-1 and TRBJ2-2; absent DNA, TCRdb's TRBD1 call cannot be checked. Looked up from germline, CDR1 is SGHRS and CDR2 is YFSETQ. This CDR3 comprises 17 residues.

This chain uses TRBV19 with TRBJ2-1. The germline V gene has CDR1 LNHDA and CDR2 SQIVND (reference sequence). There are 14 residues in the CDR3. The CDR3 loop reads CASRDGSSYNEQFF. Full variable domain (missing parts from reference TRBV19 and TRBJ2-1): DGGITQSPKYLFRKEGQNVTLSCEQNLNHDAMYWYRQDPGQGLRLIYYSQIVNDFQKGDIAEGYSVSREKKESFPLTVTSAQKNPTAFYLCASRDGSSYNEQFFGPGTRLTVL.